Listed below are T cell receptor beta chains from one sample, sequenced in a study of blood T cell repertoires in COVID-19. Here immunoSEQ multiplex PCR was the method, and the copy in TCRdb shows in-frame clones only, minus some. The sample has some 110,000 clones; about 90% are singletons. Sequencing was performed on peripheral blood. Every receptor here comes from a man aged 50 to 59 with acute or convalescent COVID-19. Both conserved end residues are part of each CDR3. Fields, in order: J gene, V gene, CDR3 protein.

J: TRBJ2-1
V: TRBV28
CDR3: CASRTTTSGPTYNEQFF

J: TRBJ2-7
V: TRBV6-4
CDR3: CAPARRSGAHEQYF

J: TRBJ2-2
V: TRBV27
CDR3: CASSLRSLANTGELFF

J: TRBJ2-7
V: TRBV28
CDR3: CASSPRDSSYEQYF

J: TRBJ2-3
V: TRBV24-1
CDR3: CATSRRGSTDTQYF

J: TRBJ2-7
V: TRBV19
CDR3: CASSAGLAASEQYF

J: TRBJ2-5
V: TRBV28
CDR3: CASRPPGTGEVGSQYF

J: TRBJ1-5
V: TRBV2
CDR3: CASSEARGNQPQHF

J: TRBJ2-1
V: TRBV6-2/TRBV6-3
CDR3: CASSYVPDSVQFF

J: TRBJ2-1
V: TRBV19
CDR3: CASSILTGVPTEQFF